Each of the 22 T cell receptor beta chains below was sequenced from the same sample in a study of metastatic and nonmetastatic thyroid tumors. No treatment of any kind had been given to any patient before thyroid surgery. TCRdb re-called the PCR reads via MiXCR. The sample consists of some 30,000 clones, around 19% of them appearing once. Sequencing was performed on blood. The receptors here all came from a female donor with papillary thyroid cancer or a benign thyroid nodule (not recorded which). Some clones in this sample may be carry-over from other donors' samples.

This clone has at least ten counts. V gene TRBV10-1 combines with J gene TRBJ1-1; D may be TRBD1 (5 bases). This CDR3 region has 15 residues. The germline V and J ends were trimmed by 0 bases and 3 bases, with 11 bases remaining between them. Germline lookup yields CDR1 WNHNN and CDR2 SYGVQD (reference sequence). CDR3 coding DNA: TGCGCCAGCAGTGAGTCGGGACTAGGGGACACTGAAGCTTTCTTT. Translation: CASSESGLGDTEAFF.

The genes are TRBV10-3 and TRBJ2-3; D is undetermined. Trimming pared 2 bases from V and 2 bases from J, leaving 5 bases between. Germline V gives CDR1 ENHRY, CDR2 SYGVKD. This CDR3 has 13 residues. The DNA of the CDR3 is TGTGCCATCAGTGAGGAGGTCACAGATACGCAGTATTTT. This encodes CAISEEVTDTQYF.

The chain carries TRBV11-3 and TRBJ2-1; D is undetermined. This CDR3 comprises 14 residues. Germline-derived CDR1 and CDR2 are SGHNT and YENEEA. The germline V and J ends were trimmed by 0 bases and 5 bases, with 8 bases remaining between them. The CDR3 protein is CASSLDPQDNEQFF. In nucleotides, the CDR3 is TGTGCCAGCAGCTTAGATCCCCAGGACAATGAGCAGTTCTTC.

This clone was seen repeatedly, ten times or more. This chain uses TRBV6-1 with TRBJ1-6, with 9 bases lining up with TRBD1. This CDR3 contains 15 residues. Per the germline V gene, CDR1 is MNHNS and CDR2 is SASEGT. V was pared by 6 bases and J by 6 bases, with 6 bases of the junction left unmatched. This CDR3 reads CASRDYRGPNSPLHF. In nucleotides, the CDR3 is TGTGCCAGCAGGGATTACAGGGGGCCTAATTCACCCCTCCACTTT.

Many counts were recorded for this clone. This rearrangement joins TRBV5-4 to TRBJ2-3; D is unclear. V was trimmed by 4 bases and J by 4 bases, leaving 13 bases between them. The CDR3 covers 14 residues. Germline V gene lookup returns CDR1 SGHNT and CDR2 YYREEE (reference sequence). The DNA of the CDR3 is TGTGCCAGCAGCCGATCCTCGGTGCCAGATACGCAGTATTTT. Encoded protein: CASSRSSVPDTQYF.

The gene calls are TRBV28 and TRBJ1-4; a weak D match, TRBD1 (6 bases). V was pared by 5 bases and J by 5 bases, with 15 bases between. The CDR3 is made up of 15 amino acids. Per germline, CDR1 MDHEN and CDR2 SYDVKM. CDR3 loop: CASSPPGQVNEKLFF. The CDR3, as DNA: TGTGCCAGCAGTCCTCCGGGACAAGTGAATGAAAAACTGTTTTTT.

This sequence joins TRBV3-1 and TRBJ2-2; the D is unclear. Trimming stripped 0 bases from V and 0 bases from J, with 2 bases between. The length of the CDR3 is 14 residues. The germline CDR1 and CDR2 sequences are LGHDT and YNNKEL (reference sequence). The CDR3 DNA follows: TGTGCCAGCAGCCAAGACCCGAACACCGGGGAGCTGTTTTTT. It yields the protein CASSQDPNTGELFF.

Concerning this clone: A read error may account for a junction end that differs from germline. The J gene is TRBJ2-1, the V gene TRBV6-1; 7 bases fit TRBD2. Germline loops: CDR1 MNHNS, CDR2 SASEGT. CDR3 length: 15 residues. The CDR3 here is CSSSRESGRPLQQFF. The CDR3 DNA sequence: TGTTCCAGCAGTCGCGAATCCGGGAGGCCCCTTCAACAGTTCTTC.

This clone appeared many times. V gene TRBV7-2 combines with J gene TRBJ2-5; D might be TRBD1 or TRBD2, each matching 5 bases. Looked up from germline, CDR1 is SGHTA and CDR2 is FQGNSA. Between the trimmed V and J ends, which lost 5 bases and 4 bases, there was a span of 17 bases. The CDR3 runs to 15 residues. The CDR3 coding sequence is TGTGCCAGCAGCCAGATAGGTGGGGCGGGAGAGACCCAGTACTTC. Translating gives CASSQIGGAGETQYF.

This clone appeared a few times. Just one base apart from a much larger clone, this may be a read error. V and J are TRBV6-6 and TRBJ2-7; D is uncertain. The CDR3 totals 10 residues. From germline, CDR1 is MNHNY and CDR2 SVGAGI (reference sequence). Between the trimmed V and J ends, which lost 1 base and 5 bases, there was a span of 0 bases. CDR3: CASSYYEQYF. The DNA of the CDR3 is TGTGCCAGCAGTTACTACGAGCAGTACTTC.

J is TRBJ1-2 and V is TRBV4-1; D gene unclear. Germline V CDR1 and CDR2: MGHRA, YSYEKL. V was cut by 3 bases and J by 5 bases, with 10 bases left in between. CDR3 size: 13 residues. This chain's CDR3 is CASSQRREYGYTF. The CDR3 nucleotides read TGCGCCAGCAGCCAGCGACGGGAATATGGCTACACCTTC.

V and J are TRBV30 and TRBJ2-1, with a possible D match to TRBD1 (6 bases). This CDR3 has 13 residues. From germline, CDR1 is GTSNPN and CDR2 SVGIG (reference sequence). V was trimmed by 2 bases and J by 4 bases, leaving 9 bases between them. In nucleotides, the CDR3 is TGTGCCTGGAGTTGGGGGCCTTACAATGAGCAGTTCTTC. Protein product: CAWSWGPYNEQFF. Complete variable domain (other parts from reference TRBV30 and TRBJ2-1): SQTIHQWPATLVQPVGSPLSLECTVEGTSNPNLYWYRQAAGRGLQLLFYSVGIGQISSEVPQNLSASRPQDRQFILSSKKLLLSDSGFYLCAWSWGPYNEQFFGPGTRLTVL.

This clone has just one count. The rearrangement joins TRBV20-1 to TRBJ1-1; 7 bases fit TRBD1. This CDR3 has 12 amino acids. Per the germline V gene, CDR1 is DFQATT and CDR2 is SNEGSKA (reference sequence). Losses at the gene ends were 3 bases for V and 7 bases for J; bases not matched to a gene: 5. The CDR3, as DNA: TGCAGTGCTAGGGCTGACAGGGTTGAAGCTTTCTTT. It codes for CSARADRVEAFF.

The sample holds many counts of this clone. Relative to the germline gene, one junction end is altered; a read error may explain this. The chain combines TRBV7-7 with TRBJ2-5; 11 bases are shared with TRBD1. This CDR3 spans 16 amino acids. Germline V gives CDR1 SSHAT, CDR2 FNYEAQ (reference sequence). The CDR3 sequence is CASSSGTGGSRETQYF. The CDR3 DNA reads TGTGCTAGCAGCTCGGGGACAGGGGGATCGCGAGAGACCCAGTACTTC.

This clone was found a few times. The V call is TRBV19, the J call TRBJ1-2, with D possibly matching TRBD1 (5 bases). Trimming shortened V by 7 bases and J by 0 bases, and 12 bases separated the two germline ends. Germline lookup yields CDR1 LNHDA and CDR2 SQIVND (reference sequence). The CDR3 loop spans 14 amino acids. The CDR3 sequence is CASNKGTANYGYTF. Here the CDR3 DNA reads TGTGCCAGTAATAAAGGGACCGCTAACTATGGCTACACCTTC.

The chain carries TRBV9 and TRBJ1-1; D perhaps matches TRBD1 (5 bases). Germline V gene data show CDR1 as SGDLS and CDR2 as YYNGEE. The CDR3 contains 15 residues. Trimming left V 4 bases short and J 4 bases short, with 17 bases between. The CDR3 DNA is TGTGCCAGCAGCCCACCAGGGTCTGGGGGCACTGAAGCTTTCTTT. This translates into CASSPPGSGGTEAFF. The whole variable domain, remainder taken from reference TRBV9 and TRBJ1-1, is DSGVTQTPKHLITATGQRVTLRCSPRSGDLSVYWYQQSLDQGLQFLIQYYNGEERAKGNILERFSAQQFPDLHSELNLSSLELGDSALYFCASSPPGSGGTEAFFGQGTRLTVV.

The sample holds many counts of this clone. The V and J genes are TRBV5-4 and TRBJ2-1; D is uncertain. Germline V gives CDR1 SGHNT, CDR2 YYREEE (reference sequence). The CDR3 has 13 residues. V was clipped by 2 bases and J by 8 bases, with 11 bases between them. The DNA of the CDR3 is TGTGCCAGCAGCTTTCTATCCAGCGATGAGCAGTTCTTC. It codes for CASSFLSSDEQFF.

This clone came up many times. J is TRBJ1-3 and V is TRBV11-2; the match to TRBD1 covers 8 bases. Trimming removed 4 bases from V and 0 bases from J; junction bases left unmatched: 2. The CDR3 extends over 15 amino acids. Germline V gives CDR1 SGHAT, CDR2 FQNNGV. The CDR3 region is CASSWTGSSGNTIYF. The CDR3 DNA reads TGTGCCAGCAGCTGGACAGGGAGCTCTGGAAACACCATATATTTT.

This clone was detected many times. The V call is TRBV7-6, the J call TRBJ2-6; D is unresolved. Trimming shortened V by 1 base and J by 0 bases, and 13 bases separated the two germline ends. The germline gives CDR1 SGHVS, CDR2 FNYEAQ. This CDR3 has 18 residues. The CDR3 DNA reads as TGTGCCAGCAGCTTAGTTTCTGCAGAATACTCTGGGGCCAACGTCCTGACTTTC. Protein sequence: CASSLVSAEYSGANVLTF.

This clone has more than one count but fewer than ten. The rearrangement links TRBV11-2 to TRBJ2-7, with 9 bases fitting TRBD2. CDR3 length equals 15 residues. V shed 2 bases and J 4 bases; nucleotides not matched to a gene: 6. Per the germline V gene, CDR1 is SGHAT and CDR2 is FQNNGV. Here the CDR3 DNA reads TGTGCCAGCAGCTTAAGGATAGGACTAGCGTACGAGCAGTACTTC. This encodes CASSLRIGLAYEQYF.

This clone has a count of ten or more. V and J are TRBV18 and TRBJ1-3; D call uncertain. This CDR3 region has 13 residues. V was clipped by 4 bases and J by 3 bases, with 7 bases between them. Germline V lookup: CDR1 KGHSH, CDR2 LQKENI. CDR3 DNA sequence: TGTGCCAGCTCACGGACGGATGGAAACACCATATATTTT. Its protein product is CASSRTDGNTIYF. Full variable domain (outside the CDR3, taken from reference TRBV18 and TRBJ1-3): NAGVMQNPRHLVRRRGQEARLRCSPMKGHSHVYWYRQLPEEGLKFMVYLQKENIIDESGMPKERFSAEFPKEGPSILRIQQVVRGDSAAYFCASSRTDGNTIYFGEGSWLTVV.

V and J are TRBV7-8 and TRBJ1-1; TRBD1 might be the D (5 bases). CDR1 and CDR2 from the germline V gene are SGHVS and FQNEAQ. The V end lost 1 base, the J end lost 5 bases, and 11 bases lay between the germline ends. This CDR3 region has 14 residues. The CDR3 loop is CASSLGGTRTEAFF. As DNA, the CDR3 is TGTGCCAGCAGCTTAGGAGGGACGAGAACTGAAGCTTTCTTT.